The entry below describes one TCR beta chain. Its antigen is still unknown. RNA extraction used unfractionated whole blood as the source of total RNA. V shed 4 bases and J shed 0 bases, with 9 bases lying between them. Germline values: CDR1 SQVTM, CDR2 ANQGSEA. CDR3 length: 13 residues. The record originates from a study of human T cells and chemical hapten exposure. As for the study in general: Small pooled library volume differences chiefly drove per-sample TCR yield variation.

Individual cDNA molecules (in the library) carried attached unique molecular identifiers. Original analysis: From about 22,000 to 700,000 TCRs were found per sample, with a median of approximately 96,000. Each CDR3 protein gets one entry after TCRdb re-called the 5' RACE reads with MiXCR. The V and J calls come from TCRdb's annotation, not from the publication. Among 100,000 to 120,000 distinct CDR3 sequences listed, around 20% were seen once. General study points: TCRs whose frequency exceeded 1 in 1000 remained the same following DPC sensitization.

The receptor was derived from a human donor in good health. The chain is built from TRBV29-1 and TRBJ1-1; D is unclear. CDR3 DNA sequence: TGCAGCGTTGTTCGGCCCTTGAACACTGAAGCTTTCTTT. Residues: CSVVRPLNTEAFF.